The 22 T cell receptor beta chains below were found in one sample sequenced in a study of blood T cell repertoires in COVID-19. Only in-frame clones appear in the TCRdb table, and some are missing; sequencing was by immunoSEQ multiplex PCR. The sample contains about 220,000 clones, roughly 76% of which appear only once. Sequencing used peripheral blood. The source of these receptors is a human donor in a cohort sampled during active COVID-19.

The rearrangement joins TRBV6-6 to TRBJ2-7; maybe TRBD2 (6 bases). CDR1 and CDR2 from the germline V gene are MNHNY and SVGAGI (reference sequence). The CDR3 runs to 16 residues. V was cut by 5 bases and J by 4 bases, with 21 bases left in between. CDR3 DNA sequence: TGTGCCAGCAGTCCCCGGGGGAGACATTTGGTTTACGAGCAGTACTTC. It specifies CASSPRGRHLVYEQYF.

This chain links TRBV18 with TRBJ2-7; the D gene is possibly TRBD1 (6 bases). The CDR3 has 17 residues. The V end was cut by 3 bases, the J end by 5 bases, with 23 bases between. The germline CDR1 and CDR2 sequences are KGHSH and LQKENI. In DNA form, the CDR3 reads TGTGCCAGCTCACCCGGATTACCGGGACATATGCAGCACGAGCAGTACTTC. It specifies CASSPGLPGHMQHEQYF.

This chain links TRBV19 with TRBJ2-1, with 11 positions matching TRBD2. The CDR3 has 15 amino acids. Per germline, CDR1 LNHDA and CDR2 SQIVND (reference sequence). The J segment lost 6 bases and the V segment lost 5 bases, leaving 6 bases of the junction unmatched. CDR3 in amino acids: CASSQLAGAPNEQFF. The CDR3 DNA reads as TGTGCCAGTAGTCAACTAGCGGGAGCTCCCAATGAGCAGTTCTTC.

V usage is TRBV6-4 and J usage is TRBJ1-1; the D is unclear. The V end was cut by 0 bases, the J end by 7 bases, with 9 bases between. CDR1 MRHNA and CDR2 SNTAGT come from the germline V gene. The CDR3 covers 13 residues. CDR3 in amino acids: CASSDSAEGEAFF. In nucleotides, the CDR3 is TGTGCCAGCAGTGACTCGGCCGAGGGTGAAGCTTTCTTT.

The chain has TRBV13 and TRBJ2-6; D perhaps matches TRBD1 (6 bases). The CDR3 sequence is 15 residues long. Looked up from germline, CDR1 is PRHDT and CDR2 is FYEKMQ (reference sequence). V was trimmed by 6 bases and J by 1 base, leaving 10 bases between them. The CDR3 sequence is CASRLTGSGANVLTF. Here the CDR3 DNA reads TGTGCCAGCAGATTAACAGGGTCTGGGGCCAACGTCCTGACTTTC. The full variable domain, completed using reference TRBV13 and TRBJ2-6, is AAGVIQSPRHLIKEKRETATLKCYPIPRHDTVYWYQQGPGQDPQFLISFYEKMQSDKGSIPDRFSAQQFSDYHSELNMSSLELGDSALYFCASRLTGSGANVLTFGAGSRLTVL.

The chain links TRBV29-1 to TRBJ2-2; the match to TRBD2 covers 8 bases. CDR1 and CDR2 from the germline V gene are SQVTM and ANQGSEA. This CDR3 region has 14 residues. V shed 7 bases, J shed 3 bases, and the junction held 7 bases outside the gene matches. The CDR3 protein is CSATTSGHTGELFF. For the CDR3, the DNA is TGCAGCGCCACAACTAGCGGACACACCGGGGAGCTGTTTTTT.

This chain uses TRBV3-1 (or the pseudogene TRBV3-2) with TRBJ2-7; D perhaps matches TRBD2 (6 bases). The V and J ends lost 0 bases and 4 bases respectively, with 16 bases between them. This CDR3 has 16 residues. Germline CDR1 reads LGHDT; CDR2 reads YNNKEL (reference sequence). The CDR3 spells CASSQDPSSVVYEQYF. CDR3 DNA: TGTGCCAGCAGCCAAGACCCATCTAGCGTCGTGTACGAGCAGTACTTC.

This sequence joins TRBV7-2 and TRBJ1-1, with D possibly TRBD1 on 6 matching bases. Trimming cost V 4 bases and J 1 base, with 13 bases left between them. This CDR3 has 15 residues. Per the germline V gene, CDR1 is SGHTA and CDR2 is FQGNSA. The CDR3 protein is CASSSGDGRNTEAFF. Here the CDR3 DNA reads TGTGCCAGCAGCTCAGGGGACGGAAGGAACACTGAAGCTTTCTTT. Full variable domain (missing parts from reference TRBV7-2 and TRBJ1-1): GAGVSQSPSNKVTEKGKDVELRCDPISGHTALYWYRQSLGQGLEFLIYFQGNSAPDKSGLPSDRFSAERTGGSVSTLTIQRTQQEDSAVYLCASSSGDGRNTEAFFGQGTRLTVV.

The rearrangement links TRBV11-2 to TRBJ1-1; D possibly corresponds to TRBD1 (5 bases). Per the germline V gene, CDR1 is SGHAT and CDR2 is FQNNGV. The CDR3 is 14 amino acids. Trimming took 0 bases from V and 3 from J, leaving 8 bases between them. CDR3 loop: CASSLDQGYTEAFF. CDR3 in DNA: TGTGCCAGCAGCTTAGATCAGGGTTACACTGAAGCTTTCTTT.

This chain joins TRBV7-2 and TRBJ2-3; possible D gene TRBD1, 5 bases. From germline, CDR1 is SGHTA and CDR2 FQGNSA. The CDR3 runs 13 residues. Trimming removed 4 bases from V and 0 bases from J, with 5 bases in between. The CDR3 is CASSWGSTDTQYF. The CDR3 DNA sequence: TGTGCCAGCAGCTGGGGCAGCACAGATACGCAGTATTTT.

The chain joins TRBV29-1 to TRBJ1-1; 7 nucleotides line up with TRBD1. V was clipped by 6 bases and J by 6 bases; unmatched bases: 4. CDR3 length equals 11 residues. Germline-derived CDR1 and CDR2 are SQVTM and ANQGSEA. CDR3 loop: CSVKTGAEAFF. The DNA for the CDR3 is TGCAGCGTGAAAACAGGGGCTGAAGCTTTCTTT.

CDR3 nucleotides: TGTGCCACCAGCAGAAAGCTCGACAGGGGTCAACCCCAGCATTTT. Translating gives CATSRKLDRGQPQHF. The chain employs TRBV15 and TRBJ1-5; TRBD1 matches at 8 bases. CDR1 is LNHNV, CDR2 YYDKDF, per germline (reference sequence). After removal of 2 bases from V and 10 bases from J, the junction contained 10 bases not matched to a gene. This CDR3 is 15 amino acids long.

The J gene is TRBJ2-2, the V gene TRBV6-5; tentative D call: TRBD2 (6 bases). Looked up from germline, CDR1 is MNHEY and CDR2 is SVGAGI. The CDR3 contains 16 residues. V was cut by 0 bases and J by 1 base, with 9 bases left in between. CDR3 DNA sequence: TGTGCCAGCAGTTACTCGATGCGGGGGAACACCGGGGAGCTGTTTTTT. Residues: CASSYSMRGNTGELFF.

The chain couples TRBV14 to TRBJ2-1, with 8 bases that match TRBD2. Germline V CDR1 and CDR2: SGHDN, FVKESK. Losses at the gene ends were 5 bases for V and 9 bases for J; bases not matched to a gene: 3. The CDR3 loop spans 12 amino acids. The CDR3 is CASSFSGIEQFF. Written as DNA, the CDR3 is TGTGCCAGCAGCTTTAGCGGGATTGAGCAGTTCTTC.

J is TRBJ2-7 and V is TRBV7-2, with 10 nucleotides matching TRBD2. The germline V gene encodes CDR1 SGHTA and CDR2 FQGNSA. The CDR3 consists of 16 residues. J lost 3 bases, V lost 3 bases, and 8 bases had no gene match. The CDR3 DNA sequence: TGTGCCAGCAGCTTCCCTACTAGCGGGAAGAACTACGAGCAGTACTTC. Translating gives CASSFPTSGKNYEQYF.

The chain couples TRBV6-5 to TRBJ1-2; D might be TRBD1 (6 bases). The CDR3 loop spans 13 amino acids. Germline assignment: CDR1 MNHEY and CDR2 SVGAGI. Trimming stripped 2 bases from V and 7 bases from J, with 11 bases between. DNA for the CDR3: TGTGCCAGCAGTTACGGGGGCCTTCGTGGCTACACCTTC. This sequence encodes CASSYGGLRGYTF.

V is TRBV27 and J is TRBJ1-6; no reliable D call. V lost 4 bases to trimming and J lost 7 bases, with 8 bases between them. This CDR3 is built from 13 residues. The germline V gene encodes CDR1 MNHEY and CDR2 SMNVEV (reference sequence). The CDR3 DNA is TGTGCCAGCAGTTCCCGAGAGAATTCACCCCTCCACTTT. This gives the protein CASSSRENSPLHF.

J is TRBJ1-1 and V is TRBV19; D gene uncertain. The length of the CDR3 is 14 residues. Germline values: CDR1 LNHDA, CDR2 SQIVND (reference sequence). V shed 6 bases and J shed 1 base, with 12 bases lying between them. CDR3 nucleotide sequence: TGTGCCAGTAGCCCGGAGAGACGGAACACTGAAGCTTTCTTT. Its translation is CASSPERRNTEAFF. The whole variable domain, filled in from reference TRBV19 and TRBJ1-1, reads DGGITQSPKYLFRKEGQNVTLSCEQNLNHDAMYWYRQDPGQGLRLIYYSQIVNDFQKGDIAEGYSVSREKKESFPLTVTSAQKNPTAFYLCASSPERRNTEAFFGQGTRLTVV.

This chain joins TRBV29-1 and TRBJ1-2, with D tentatively TRBD1 (5 bases). Germline CDR1 reads SQVTM; CDR2 reads ANQGSEA. V lost 2 bases, J lost 0 bases, and 22 bases lay in between. The CDR3 runs 18 residues. CDR3 loop: CSVELRRQDGRANYGYTF. Here the CDR3 DNA reads TGCAGCGTTGAATTGCGACGTCAGGATGGCAGGGCTAACTATGGCTACACCTTC. Filled out from reference TRBV29-1 and TRBJ1-2, the complete variable domain reads SAVISQKPSRDICQRGTSLTIQCQVDSQVTMMFWYRQQPGQSLTLIATANQGSEATYESGFVIDKFPISRPNLTFSTLTVSNMSPEDSSIYLCSVELRRQDGRANYGYTFGSGTRLTVV.

The V call is TRBV29-1, the J call TRBJ2-3; 9 nucleotides line up with TRBD2. V lost 2 bases to trimming and J lost 9 bases; unmatched junction nucleotides: 3. Germline CDR1 is SQVTM and CDR2 is ANQGSEA. This CDR3 is built from 12 residues. The CDR3 reads CSVELAGTTQYF. The DNA of the CDR3 is TGCAGCGTTGAACTAGCGGGGACGACGCAGTATTTT.

In its sample, this clone was seen a few times. The gene calls are TRBV6-5 and TRBJ2-7, with D possibly being TRBD1 (5 bases). The V gene lost 0 bases and the J gene lost 5 bases, with 17 bases spanning the gap. CDR3 length: 16 amino acids. CDR1 is MNHEY and CDR2 is SVGAGI in the germline V gene. The CDR3 DNA follows: TGTGCCAGCAGTTACTCGATTCATTCAGGGCGGAACGAGCAGTACTTC. It specifies CASSYSIHSGRNEQYF.

The genes are TRBV27 and TRBJ2-7, with D tentatively TRBD1 (5 bases). The CDR3 runs 16 residues. Germline CDR1 reads MNHEY; CDR2 reads SMNVEV (reference sequence). Trimming took off 3 bases at V and 6 bases at J, with 21 bases between the two ends. CDR3 coding DNA: TGTGCCAGCAGTTTCATTTGGGCAGGGTATTTGACCGAGCAGTACTTC. Translating it yields CASSFIWAGYLTEQYF.